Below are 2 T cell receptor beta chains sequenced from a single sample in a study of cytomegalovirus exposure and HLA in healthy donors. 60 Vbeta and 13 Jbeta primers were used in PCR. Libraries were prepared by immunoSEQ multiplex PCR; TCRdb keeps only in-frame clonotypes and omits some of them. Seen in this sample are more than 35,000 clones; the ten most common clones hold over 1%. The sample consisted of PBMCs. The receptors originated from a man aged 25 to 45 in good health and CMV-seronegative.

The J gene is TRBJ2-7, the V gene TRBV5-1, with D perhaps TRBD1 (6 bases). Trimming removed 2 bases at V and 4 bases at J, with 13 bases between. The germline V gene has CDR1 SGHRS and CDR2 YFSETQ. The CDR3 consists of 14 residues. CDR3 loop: CASSFQTGTYEQYF. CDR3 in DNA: TGCGCCAGCAGCTTTCAAACAGGGACGTACGAGCAGTACTTC.

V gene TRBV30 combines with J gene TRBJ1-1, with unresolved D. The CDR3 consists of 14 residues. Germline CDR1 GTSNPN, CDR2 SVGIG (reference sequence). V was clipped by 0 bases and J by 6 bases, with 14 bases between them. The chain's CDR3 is CAWSVLRIRPEAFF. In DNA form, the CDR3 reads TGTGCCTGGAGTGTATTGAGGATTAGACCTGAAGCTTTCTTT.